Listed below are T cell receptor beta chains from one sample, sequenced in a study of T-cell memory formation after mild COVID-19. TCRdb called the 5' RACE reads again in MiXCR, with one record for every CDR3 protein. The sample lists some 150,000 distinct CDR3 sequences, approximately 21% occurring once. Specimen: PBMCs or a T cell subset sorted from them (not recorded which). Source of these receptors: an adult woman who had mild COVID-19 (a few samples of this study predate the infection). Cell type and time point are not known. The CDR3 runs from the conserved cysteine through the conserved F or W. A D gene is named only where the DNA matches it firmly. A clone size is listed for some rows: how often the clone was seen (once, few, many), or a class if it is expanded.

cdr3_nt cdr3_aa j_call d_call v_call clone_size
TGTGCCAGCAGCCAAGACCCCACAGGGAACCAGTACTTC CASSQDPTGNQYF TRBJ2-5 . TRBV4-2 .
TGCGCCAGCAGCTCCGGGACCCTCGGTATGACTGAAGCTTTCTTT CASSSGTLGMTEAFF TRBJ1-1 . TRBV5-1 .
TGTGCCAGCAGCTTAACGATTTATAACCCCGGGACAGGGTTTGTCCCGAAAGCTTTCTTT CASSLTIYNPGTGFVPKAFF TRBJ1-1 TRBD1 TRBV7-3 few
TGCGCCAGCAGCCAAGTACACGGGACTGGCTACGAGCAGTACTTC CASSQVHGTGYEQYF TRBJ2-7 . TRBV4-3 few
TGCGCCAGCAGTGAGTTGGGGTTGAACACTGAAGCTTTCTTT CASSELGLNTEAFF TRBJ1-1 . TRBV10-2 .
TGCGCCAGCAGCCGGGACAGGAGCTCCTACAATGAGCAGTTCTTC CASSRDRSSYNEQFF TRBJ2-1 TRBD1 TRBV5-1 .
TGTGCCAGCAGCTTTCGGGAGGGCACTGAAGCTTTCTTT CASSFREGTEAFF TRBJ1-1 . TRBV7-8 .
TGTGCCAGCAGCTTCCCGGGGGTAGGGGGCGAGACCCAGTACTTC CASSFPGVGGETQYF TRBJ2-5 . TRBV7-2 few
TGCGCCAGCAGCGATGTTTCCGGCGGAGCGACCCAGTACTTC CASSDVSGGATQYF TRBJ2-5 . TRBV5-1 many
TGTGCCACCAGTCAGAACCCAACGTCGACTAGCACAGATACGCAGTATTTT CATSQNPTSTSTDTQYF TRBJ2-3 . TRBV24-1 few
TGTGCCAGTAGTATAGGAGGGACAGGGTCCTACGAGCAGTACTTC CASSIGGTGSYEQYF TRBJ2-7 TRBD1 TRBV19 few
TGTGCCAGCAGCGTACCCGGGACAGGCTACAATGAGCAGTTCTTC CASSVPGTGYNEQFF TRBJ2-1 TRBD1 TRBV5-6 few
TGTGCCAGCAGCCAAGGACAGGGGGACACTGAAGCTTTCTTT CASSQGQGDTEAFF TRBJ1-1 TRBD1 TRBV3-1 .
TGCAGTGCTAGAGGGGTTAGCGGGAACTCCTACAATGAGCAGTTCTTC CSARGVSGNSYNEQFF TRBJ2-1 TRBD2 TRBV20-1 few
TGTGCCAGCAGTCTCGGACAGGACAAAACTGAAGCTTTCTTT CASSLGQDKTEAFF TRBJ1-1 TRBD1 TRBV12-3/TRBV12-4 .
TGCGCCAGCAGCCTACTACAGAGTTATAATTCACCCCTCCACTTT CASSLLQSYNSPLHF TRBJ1-6 . TRBV5-1 few
TGTGCCAGCAGAGGGACAGGGCCCTTTCATTCACCCCTCCACTTT CASRGTGPFHSPLHF TRBJ1-6 TRBD1 TRBV6-5 .
TGTGCCACCGCCAATGAGGGAGTCACAGATACGCAGTATTTT CATANEGVTDTQYF TRBJ2-3 . TRBV24-1 .
TGTGCCAGCAGTCTCACCGGGACTAGTTACAATGAGCAGTTCTTC CASSLTGTSYNEQFF TRBJ2-1 TRBD2 TRBV12-3/TRBV12-4 .
TGTGCCAGCAGTGAGCGTAGCAATCAGCCCCAGCATTTT CASSERSNQPQHF TRBJ1-5 . TRBV6-4 few
TGTGCCAGCTCACCCGGTTCCTTCAGGGGCGAACACGAGCAGTACTTC CASSPGSFRGEHEQYF TRBJ2-7 . TRBV18 few
TGTGCCAGCAGCTTAACCCCCACAGGGCGCCTCCTTCCGTTGAACACCGGGGAGCTGTTTTTT CASSLTPTGRLLPLNTGELFF TRBJ2-2 . TRBV7-3 .
TGTGCCAGCAGCCCTACAGGGGGCGGGCCTAGCAATCAGCCCCAGCATTTT CASSPTGGGPSNQPQHF TRBJ1-5 TRBD1 TRBV7-8 few
TGTGCCAGCAGTTCCCGGTACCGCGAGCAGTACTTC CASSSRYREQYF TRBJ2-7 . TRBV6-5 .
TGTGCCAGCTCCCCCGGGACAGGGACTCTCGGAAACACCATATATTTT CASSPGTGTLGNTIYF TRBJ1-3 TRBD1 TRBV18 .
TGTGCCACCAGCTCCCGGACGGGGACTAGCAATGAGCAGTTCTTC CATSSRTGTSNEQFF TRBJ2-1 TRBD2 TRBV15 .
TGTGCCAGCACACGGGGACAGGTCACAGATACGCAGTATTTT CASTRGQVTDTQYF TRBJ2-3 TRBD1 TRBV25-1 .
TGCAGTGCTAGGAATGGACAGGAGGGCTACACCTTC CSARNGQEGYTF TRBJ1-2 TRBD1 TRBV20-1 .
TGTGCCAGCAGACCGAGGGGGCTTTCAGGGACGCAGTATTTT CASRPRGLSGTQYF TRBJ2-3 TRBD1 TRBV2 few
TGTGCCAGCAGCAGGAAAGCAACAGGAAGCTCCTACAATGAGCAGTTCTTC CASSRKATGSSYNEQFF TRBJ2-1 . TRBV7-2 .
TGTGCCAGCAGCTTATATTGGACAAAGGACGGAGAAGAGACCCAGTACTTC CASSLYWTKDGEETQYF TRBJ2-5 . TRBV11-3 few
TGTGCCACCCCGGGGGACGGCACAGATACGCAGTATTTT CATPGDGTDTQYF TRBJ2-3 . TRBV7-9 .
TGTGCCAGCCAGGTACTACCCCTCGCTACGCAGTATTTT CASQVLPLATQYF TRBJ2-3 . TRBV6-1 .
TGTGCCAGCAGCTTAGGAACCATAGCGAGCACAGATACGCAGTATTTT CASSLGTIASTDTQYF TRBJ2-3 . TRBV7-9 few
TGTGCCAGCAGTTCCGTAGCGGGGGGGCTTTACAATGAGCAGTTCTTC CASSSVAGGLYNEQFF TRBJ2-1 TRBD2 TRBV6-5 .
TGTGCCAGCAGTTCATACAGGGGATCGCAGACTTTCTTT CASSSYRGSQTFF TRBJ1-1 TRBD1 TRBV12-3/TRBV12-4 .
TGTGCCAGCAGCTTAGACAGGGGCTCCTACGAGCAGTACTTC CASSLDRGSYEQYF TRBJ2-7 TRBD1 TRBV7-8 many
TGTGCCAGCAGCGCTTCGTCCGGAGATACGCAGTATTTT CASSASSGDTQYF TRBJ2-3 . TRBV7-6 .
TGTGCCACCAGTGATCCAGCGGGGGGGCCTTTTTTGGCACAAGAGACCCAGTACTTC CATSDPAGGPFLAQETQYF TRBJ2-5 TRBD2 TRBV24-1 few
TGCGCCAGCTCCCGGGGGACTAGCGGTTACAATGAGCAGTTCTTC CASSRGTSGYNEQFF TRBJ2-1 TRBD2 TRBV4-3 few
TGTGCCAGCAGCTTAGCTGCGGTCGGCGGGGCAAATGAGCAGTTCTTC CASSLAAVGGANEQFF TRBJ2-1 . TRBV7-9 few
TGCGCCAGTTCCTGGGGAGGGCCGGTGAGAGATACGCAGTATTTT CASSWGGPVRDTQYF TRBJ2-3 TRBD2 TRBV23-1 .